This T cell receptor beta chain was recovered during a study of cytomegalovirus exposure and HLA in healthy donors. Across the study: Earlier, 180 million or so T cells were analyzed, and 117 million unique TCR beta sequences were found among them. Findings of the study overall: Reportedly, cytomegalovirus status was diagnosed with high sensitivity and specificity. Fewer N-insertions (relative to the 666-donor mean) were reportedly seen in an Asian-associated ancestry cluster in a later analysis.

Amplification used 60 Vbeta primers and 13 Jbeta primers. Profiled with immunoSEQ multiplex PCR; TCRdb holds only in-frame clones, not every one. In the table there are under 200,000 clones, 75% to 90% of which are singletons. As to this clone: The target antigen is unknown.

Sequenced input: PBMCs. This TCR came from a woman between 25 and 40 years old in good health and CMV-seronegative.

The CDR3 bases are TGTGCCAGCAGCGAGGGACTAGCGGGAGTCCCCGGGGAGCTGTTTTTT. Residues: CASSEGLAGVPGELFF. J is TRBJ2-2 and V is TRBV9, with 14 bases identical to TRBD2. CDR3 length equals 16 residues. Germline V gene lookup returns CDR1 SGDLS and CDR2 YYNGEE. The V gene end was trimmed by 3 bases and the J gene end by 6 bases; junction bases not matched to a gene: 4.